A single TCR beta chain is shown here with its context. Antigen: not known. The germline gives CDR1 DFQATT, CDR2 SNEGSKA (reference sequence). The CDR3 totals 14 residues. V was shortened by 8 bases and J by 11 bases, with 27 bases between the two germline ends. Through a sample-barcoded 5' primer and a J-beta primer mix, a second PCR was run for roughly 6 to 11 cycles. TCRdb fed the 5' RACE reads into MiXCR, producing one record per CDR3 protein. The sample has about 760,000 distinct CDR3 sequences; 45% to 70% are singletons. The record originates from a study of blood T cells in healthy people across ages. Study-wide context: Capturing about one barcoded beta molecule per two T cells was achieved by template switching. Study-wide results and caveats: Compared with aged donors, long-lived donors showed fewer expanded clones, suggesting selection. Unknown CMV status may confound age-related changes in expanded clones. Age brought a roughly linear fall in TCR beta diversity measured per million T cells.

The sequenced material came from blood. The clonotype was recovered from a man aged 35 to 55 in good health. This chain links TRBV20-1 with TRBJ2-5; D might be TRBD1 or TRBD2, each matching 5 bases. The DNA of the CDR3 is TGCAGTACAACTAGAGAACAGGATTTGAGGAAGCAGTACTTC. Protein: CSTTREQDLRKQYF.